The rows below give T cell receptor beta chains drawn from one sample of a study of cytomegalovirus exposure and HLA in healthy donors. The repertoire was sequenced with immunoSEQ multiplex PCR; TCRdb's copy has only in-frame clones and lacks some. The sample carries about 180,000 clones, about 85% recorded once. The sequencing input was PBMCs. Every receptor here comes from a man between 18 and 29 years old in good health and CMV-seropositive. The CDR3 runs from the conserved cysteine through the conserved F or W.

length	V	J	CDR3
15	TRBV6-5	TRBJ2-5	CASARKSGISETQYF
14	TRBV27	TRBJ2-1	CASTSRGSYNEQFF
15	TRBV30	TRBJ1-4	CAWSRNGATNEKLFF
12	TRBV7-9	TRBJ1-1	CASSLGQGEAFF
14	TRBV29-1	TRBJ2-3	CSFRLAVSTDTQYF
15	TRBV27	TRBJ1-3	CASSSTPDKANTIYF
13	TRBV11-3	TRBJ2-7	CASSLRLFYEQYF
16	TRBV9	TRBJ2-1	CASSGTGVSSYNEQFF
12	TRBV28	TRBJ2-5	CASSSGGGTQYF
15	TRBV6-5	TRBJ2-3	CASSPGLAGLEAQYF
16	TRBV19	TRBJ1-1	CASSIPPSQGGPEAFF
14	TRBV7-9	TRBJ2-7	CASSSTGGAYEQYF
11	TRBV7-8	TRBJ2-7	CASSSSGEQYF
17	TRBV2	TRBJ2-7	CASSRATTGMFSYEQYF
14	TRBV10-1	TRBJ2-7	CASSLDRDPYEQYF
17	TRBV13	TRBJ2-2	CASSPGRGRANTGELFF
15	TRBV6-4	TRBJ1-1	CASKYEGGQDTEAFF
17	TRBV2	TRBJ2-3	CASRVRWLASSTDTQYF
15	TRBV5-1	TRBJ2-1	CASRLQRSSYNEQFF
15	TRBV11-3	TRBJ2-3	CASSKEMDRRDTQYF
13	TRBV28	TRBJ2-7	CASQFDTAYEQYF
13	TRBV30	TRBJ2-3	CAVQGKDTDTQYF